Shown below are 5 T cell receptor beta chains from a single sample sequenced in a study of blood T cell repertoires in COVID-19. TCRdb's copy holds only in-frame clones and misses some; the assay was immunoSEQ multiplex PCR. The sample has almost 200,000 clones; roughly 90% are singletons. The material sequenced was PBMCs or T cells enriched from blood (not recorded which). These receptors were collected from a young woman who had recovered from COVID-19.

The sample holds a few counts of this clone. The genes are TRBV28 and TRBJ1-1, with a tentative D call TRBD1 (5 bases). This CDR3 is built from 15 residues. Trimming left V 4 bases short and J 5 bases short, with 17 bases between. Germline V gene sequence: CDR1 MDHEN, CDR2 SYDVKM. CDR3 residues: CASSSGGYPWTEAFF. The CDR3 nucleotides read TGTGCCAGCAGTTCGGGGGGGTATCCGTGGACTGAAGCTTTCTTT.

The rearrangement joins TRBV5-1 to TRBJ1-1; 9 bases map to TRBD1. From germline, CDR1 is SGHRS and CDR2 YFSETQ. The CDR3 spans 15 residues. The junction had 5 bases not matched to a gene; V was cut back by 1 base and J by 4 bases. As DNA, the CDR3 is TGCGCCAGCAGCTTGAAGGGACAGGGATCCACTGAAGCTTTCTTT. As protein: CASSLKGQGSTEAFF.

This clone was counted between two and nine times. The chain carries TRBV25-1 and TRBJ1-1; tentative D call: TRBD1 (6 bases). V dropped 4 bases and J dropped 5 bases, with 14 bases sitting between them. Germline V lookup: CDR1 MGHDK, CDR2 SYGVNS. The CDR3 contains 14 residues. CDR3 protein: CASSGQGWRTEAFF. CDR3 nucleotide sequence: TGTGCCAGCAGTGGGCAGGGGTGGCGGACTGAAGCTTTCTTT.

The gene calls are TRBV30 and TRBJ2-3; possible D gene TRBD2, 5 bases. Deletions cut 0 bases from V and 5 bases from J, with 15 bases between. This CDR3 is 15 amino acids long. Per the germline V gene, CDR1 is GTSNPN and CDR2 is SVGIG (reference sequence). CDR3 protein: CAWSVLRTPLDTQYF. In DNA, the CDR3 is TGTGCCTGGAGTGTACTAAGGACTCCCTTAGATACGCAGTATTTT. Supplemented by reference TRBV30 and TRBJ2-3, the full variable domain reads SQTIHQWPATLVQPVGSPLSLECTVEGTSNPNLYWYRQAAGRGLQLLFYSVGIGQISSEVPQNLSASRPQDRQFILSSKKLLLSDSGFYLCAWSVLRTPLDTQYFGPGTRLTVL.

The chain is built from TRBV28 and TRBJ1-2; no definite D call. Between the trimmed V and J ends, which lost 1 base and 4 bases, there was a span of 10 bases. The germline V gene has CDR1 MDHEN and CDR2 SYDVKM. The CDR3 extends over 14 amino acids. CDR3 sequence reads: CASSLFRGTYGYTF. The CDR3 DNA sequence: TGTGCCAGCAGTTTATTTCGGGGAACCTATGGCTACACCTTC.